This paragraph covers one T cell receptor beta chain sequence. Some clones are missing from TCRdb's copy, which holds only in-frame ones; the method was immunoSEQ multiplex PCR. The table records about 74,000 clones, about 88% of them present only once. This sample stems from a study of blood T cell repertoires in COVID-19. Study-wide context: Sample material is recorded as cDNA or gDNA derived from T cells, B-cell-depleted T cells, or PBMCs.

Between the trimmed V and J ends, which lost 6 bases and 5 bases, there was a span of 11 bases. The CDR3 spans 13 residues. This chain uses TRBV12-3 or TRBV12-4 with TRBJ2-1; TRBD1 is a possible D gene (6 bases). The TCR was taken from a man in his 70s with active or convalescent COVID-19. What was sequenced was peripheral blood. CDR3 amino acids: CASSWTAHNEQFF. The CDR3 DNA reads as TGTGCCAGCAGCTGGACAGCCCACAATGAGCAGTTCTTC.